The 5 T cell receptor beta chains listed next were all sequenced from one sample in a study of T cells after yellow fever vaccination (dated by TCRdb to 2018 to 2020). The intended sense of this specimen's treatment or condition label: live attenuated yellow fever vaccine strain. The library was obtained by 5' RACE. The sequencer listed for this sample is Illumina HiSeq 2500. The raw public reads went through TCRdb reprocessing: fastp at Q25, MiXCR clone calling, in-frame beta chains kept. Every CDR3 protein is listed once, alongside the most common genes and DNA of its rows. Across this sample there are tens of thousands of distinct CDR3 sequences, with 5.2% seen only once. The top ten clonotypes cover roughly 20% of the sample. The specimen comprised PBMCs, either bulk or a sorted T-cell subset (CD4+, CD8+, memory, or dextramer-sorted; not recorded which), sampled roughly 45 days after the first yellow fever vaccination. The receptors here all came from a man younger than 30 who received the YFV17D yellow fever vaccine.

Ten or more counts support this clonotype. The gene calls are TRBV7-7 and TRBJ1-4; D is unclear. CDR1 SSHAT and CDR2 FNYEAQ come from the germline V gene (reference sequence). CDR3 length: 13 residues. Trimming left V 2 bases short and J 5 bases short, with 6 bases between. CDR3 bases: TGTGCCAGCAGCTTATACCAGAATGAAAAACTGTTTTTT. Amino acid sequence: CASSLYQNEKLFF.

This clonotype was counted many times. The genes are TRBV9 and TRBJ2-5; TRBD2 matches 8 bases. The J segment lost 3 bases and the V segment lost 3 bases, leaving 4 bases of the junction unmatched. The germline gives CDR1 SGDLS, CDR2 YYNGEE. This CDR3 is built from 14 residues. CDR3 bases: TGTGCCAGCAGCGAACGCGGGAGGAAAGAGACCCAGTACTTC. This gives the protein CASSERGRKETQYF.

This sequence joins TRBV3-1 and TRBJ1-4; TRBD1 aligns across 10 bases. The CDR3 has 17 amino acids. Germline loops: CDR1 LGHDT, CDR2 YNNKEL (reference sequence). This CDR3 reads CTCWRGQGMAVVEKLFF. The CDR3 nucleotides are TGTACCTGCTGGCGGGGACAGGGGATGGCGGTTGTTGAAAAACTGTTTTTT. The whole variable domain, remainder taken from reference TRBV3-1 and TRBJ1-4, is DTAVSQTPKYLVTQMGNDKSIKCEQNLGHDTMYWYKQDSKKFLKIMFSYNNKELIINETVPNRFSPKSPDKAHLNLHINSLELGDSAVYFCTCWRGQGMAVVEKLFFGSGTQLSVL.

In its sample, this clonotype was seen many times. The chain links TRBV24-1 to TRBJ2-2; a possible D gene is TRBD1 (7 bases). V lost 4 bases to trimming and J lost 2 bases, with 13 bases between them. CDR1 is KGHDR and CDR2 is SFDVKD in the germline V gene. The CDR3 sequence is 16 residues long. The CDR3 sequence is CATSDRGTVNTGELFF. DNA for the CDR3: TGTGCCACCAGTGACCGGGGGACAGTTAACACCGGGGAGCTGTTTTTT.

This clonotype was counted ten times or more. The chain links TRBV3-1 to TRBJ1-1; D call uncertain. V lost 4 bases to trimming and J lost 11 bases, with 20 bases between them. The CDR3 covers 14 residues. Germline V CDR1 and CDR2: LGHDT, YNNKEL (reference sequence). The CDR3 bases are TGTGCCAGCAGCCCCGGGTCTGACGGTAGAGCGGCTTTCTTT. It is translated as CASSPGSDGRAAFF. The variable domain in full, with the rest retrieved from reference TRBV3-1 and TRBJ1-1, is DTAVSQTPKYLVTQMGNDKSIKCEQNLGHDTMYWYKQDSKKFLKIMFSYNNKELIINETVPNRFSPKSPDKAHLNLHINSLELGDSAVYFCASSPGSDGRAAFFGQGTRLTVV.